This is a list of T cell receptor beta chains from one sample in a study of T cells in Graves' hyperthyroidism and ophthalmopathy. From the multiplex PCR reads, TCRdb called clonotypes with MiXCR, one entry per CDR3 protein. The sample contains fewer than 400,000 distinct CDR3 sequences, over 12% of which appear only once. Sequenced sample: blood. The source of these receptors is a man in his fifties or sixties with Graves' ophthalmopathy. The CDR3 runs from the conserved cysteine through the conserved F or W. D genes are given only for firm matches. Clone size appears in some rows only: once, few, many, or a class for an expanded clone.

d_gene	v_gene	abundance	j_gene	len	CDR3aa	CDR3nt
TRBD2	TRBV5-1	few	TRBJ2-2	17	CASSLLLADTNTGELFF	TGCGCCAGCAGCTTGTTACTAGCGGACACGAACACCGGGGAGCTGTTTTTT
.	TRBV30	.	TRBJ1-2	13	CAWIGGIGYGYTF	TGTGCCTGGATAGGGGGGATAGGCTATGGCTACACCTTC
.	TRBV6-2/TRBV6-3	few	TRBJ1-2	13	CASRVLALEGYTF	TGTGCCAGCAGGGTACTTGCTTTAGAGGGCTACACCTTC
TRBD1	TRBV5-6	few	TRBJ2-5	15	CASSLAGQGAETQYF	TGTGCCAGCAGCTTGGCGGGACAGGGGGCTGAGACCCAGTACTTC
TRBD2	TRBV5-1	many	TRBJ2-7	15	CASNRLAGVSYEQYF	TGCGCCAGCAACAGACTAGCGGGAGTGTCCTACGAGCAGTACTTC
.	TRBV19	.	TRBJ1-1	16	CASSIGTVVLNTEAFF	TGTGCCAGTAGTATAGGGACCGTCGTTTTGAACACTGAAGCTTTCTTT
.	TRBV6-1	.	TRBJ2-7	14	CASRRGGTAYEQYF	TGTGCCAGCAGAAGGGGGGGGACCGCCTACGAGCAGTACTTC
.	TRBV13	.	TRBJ2-7	15	CASSHSGSGMYEQYF	TGTGCCAGCAGCCATTCGGGTAGCGGCATGTACGAGCAGTACTTC
.	TRBV20-1	few	TRBJ2-6	16	CSASVRSVSGANVLTF	TGCAGTGCTTCGGTCCGGTCTGTTTCTGGGGCCAACGTCCTGACTTTC
.	TRBV20-1	many	TRBJ1-1	12	CSAIAPNTEAFF	TGCAGTGCTATCGCCCCGAACACTGAAGCTTTCTTT
.	TRBV5-6	many	TRBJ2-5	13	CASSPGLDGTQYF	TGTGCCAGCAGCCCGGGTCTCGACGGGACCCAGTACTTC
.	TRBV10-1	many	TRBJ1-2	13	CASSEICSDGYTF	TGCGCCAGCAGTGAGATTTGCAGCGATGGCTACACCTTC
.	TRBV19	few	TRBJ1-6	14	CASRLQGRDSPLHF	TGTGCCAGTAGACTACAGGGTCGTGATTCACCCCTCCACTTT
TRBD1	TRBV6-4	.	TRBJ1-2	16	CASSMQTGTGVYGYTF	TGTGCCAGCAGTATGCAGACCGGGACAGGGGTTTATGGCTACACCTTC
TRBD1	TRBV12-3/TRBV12-4	many	TRBJ2-2	16	CASLFPRQGTTGELFF	TGTGCCAGCCTGTTTCCGCGACAGGGGACCACCGGGGAGCTGTTTTTT
.	TRBV2	.	TRBJ2-1	15	CASSEFAGAGDEQFF	TGTGCCAGCAGTGAATTTGCAGGGGCCGGGGATGAGCAGTTCTTC
.	TRBV9	.	TRBJ2-3	14	CASSKGHKTDTQYF	TGTGCCAGCAGCAAAGGTCATAAGACAGATACGCAGTATTTT
.	TRBV7-2	few	TRBJ2-7	15	CASSLSSGTAYEQYF	TGTGCCAGCAGCTTATCTTCGGGAACGGCCTACGAGCAGTACTTC
TRBD2	TRBV20-1	.	TRBJ2-5	14	CSAKLAGGWETQYF	TGCAGTGCTAAGCTAGCGGGAGGGTGGGAGACCCAGTACTTC
.	TRBV14	many	TRBJ1-2	13	CASSPGPNYGYTF	TGTGCCAGCAGCCCAGGACCAAACTATGGCTACACCTTC
TRBD2	TRBV6-1	many	TRBJ2-3	17	CASSALIPSGSTDTQYF	TGTGCCAGCAGTGCGTTGATCCCTAGCGGTAGCACAGATACGCAGTATTTT
.	TRBV11-3	few	TRBJ1-6	15	CASSPVGGGSWPLHF	TGTGCCAGCAGCCCCGTGGGGGGGGGATCGTGGCCCCTCCACTTT
TRBD2	TRBV10-3	.	TRBJ2-3	16	CAINSLAGVGTDTQYF	TGTGCCATCAATTCACTAGCGGGAGTGGGTACAGATACGCAGTATTTT
TRBD2	TRBV5-1	many	TRBJ2-3	19	CASSFSTKLAGAPTDTQYF	TGCGCCAGCAGCTTCTCCACCAAACTGGCGGGAGCTCCCACAGATACGCAGTATTTT
.	TRBV27	.	TRBJ2-4	14	CASSLVGRGNIQYF	TGTGCCAGCAGTTTAGTAGGGCGGGGAAACATTCAGTACTTC
.	TRBV5-5	.	TRBJ2-5	13	CASSFPGLETQYF	TGTGCCAGCAGCTTTCCGGGGCTAGAGACCCAGTACTTC
TRBD1	TRBV12-5	.	TRBJ1-1	15	CASGPPQGAMTEAFF	TGTGCTAGTGGCCCTCCGCAGGGGGCGATGACTGAAGCTTTCTTT
.	TRBV3-1	many	TRBJ2-3	15	CASSRTRTETDTQYF	TGTGCCAGCAGCCGAACCAGGACTGAAACAGATACGCAGTATTTT
TRBD1	TRBV29-1	.	TRBJ1-1	12	CSGGTADTEAFF	TGCAGCGGAGGGACAGCGGACACTGAAGCTTTCTTT
TRBD1	TRBV7-2	many	TRBJ2-5	13	CASSRGQGETQYF	TGTGCCAGCAGCCGGGGACAGGGGGAGACCCAGTACTTC
.	TRBV2	many	TRBJ2-1	13	CASSVTSYNEQFF	TGTGCCAGCAGTGTAACTAGCTACAATGAGCAGTTCTTC